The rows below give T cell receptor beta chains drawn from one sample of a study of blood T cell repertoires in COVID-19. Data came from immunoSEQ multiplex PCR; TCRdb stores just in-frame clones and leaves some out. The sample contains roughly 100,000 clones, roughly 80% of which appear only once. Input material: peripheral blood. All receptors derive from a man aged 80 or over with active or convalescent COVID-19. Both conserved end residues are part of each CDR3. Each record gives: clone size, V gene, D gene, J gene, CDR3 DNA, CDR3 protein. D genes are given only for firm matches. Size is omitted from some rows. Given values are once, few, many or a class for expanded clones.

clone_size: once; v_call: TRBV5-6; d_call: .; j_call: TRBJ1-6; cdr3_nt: TGTGCCAGCAGCGGACCGGGCTCCGCGGGGAATTCACCCCTCCACTTT; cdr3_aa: CASSGPGSAGNSPLHF
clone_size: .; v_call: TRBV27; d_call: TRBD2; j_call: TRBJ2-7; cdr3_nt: TGTGCCAGCAGTCTAAGGCCTAGCGGGGGTCCCTACGAGCAGTACTTC; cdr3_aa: CASSLRPSGGPYEQYF
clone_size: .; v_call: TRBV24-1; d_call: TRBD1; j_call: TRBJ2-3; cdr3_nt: TGTGCCACCAGTGATCCTACAGGGGGGACAGATACGCAGTATTTT; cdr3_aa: CATSDPTGGTDTQYF
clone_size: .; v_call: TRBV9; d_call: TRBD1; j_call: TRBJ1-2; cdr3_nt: TGTGCCAGCAGCGTAGTTTCAGGGGGCGGCGGCTACACCTTC; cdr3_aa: CASSVVSGGGGYTF
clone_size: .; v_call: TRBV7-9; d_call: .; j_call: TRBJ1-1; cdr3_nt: TGTGCCAGCAGCTTGAAGGAGGATGCTTTCTTT; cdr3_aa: CASSLKEDAFF
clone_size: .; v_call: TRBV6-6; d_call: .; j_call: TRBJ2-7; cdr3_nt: TGTGCCAGCAGCCCTGCCGAGTACGAGCAGTACTTC; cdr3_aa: CASSPAEYEQYF
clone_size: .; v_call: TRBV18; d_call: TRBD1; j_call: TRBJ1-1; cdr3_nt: TGTGCCAGCTCACCCTCCCTACAGGGGGCTGGGACTGAAGCTTTCTTT; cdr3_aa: CASSPSLQGAGTEAFF
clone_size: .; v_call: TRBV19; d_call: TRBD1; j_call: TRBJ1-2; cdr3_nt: TGTGCCAGTAACCCAGACAGGGGCTTCGGCTACACCTTC; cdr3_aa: CASNPDRGFGYTF
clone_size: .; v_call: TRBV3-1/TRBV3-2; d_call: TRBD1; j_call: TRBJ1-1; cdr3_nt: TGTGCCAGCAGCCTGGGACAGGAGAACACTGAAGCTTTCTTT; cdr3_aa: CASSLGQENTEAFF
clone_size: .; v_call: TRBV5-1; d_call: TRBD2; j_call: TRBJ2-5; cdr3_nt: TGCGCCAGCAGCCCGGGACTAGCGGGGCTCCAAGAGACCCAGTACTTC; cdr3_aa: CASSPGLAGLQETQYF
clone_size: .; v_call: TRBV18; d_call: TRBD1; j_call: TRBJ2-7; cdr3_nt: TGTGCCAGCTCACCTTCAGGCACAGGGGGCGGCGAGCAGTACTTC; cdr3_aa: CASSPSGTGGGEQYF
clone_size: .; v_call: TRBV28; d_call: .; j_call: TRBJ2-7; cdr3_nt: TGTGCCAGCAGATTACAGGGCTCCTACGAGCAGTACTTC; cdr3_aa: CASRLQGSYEQYF
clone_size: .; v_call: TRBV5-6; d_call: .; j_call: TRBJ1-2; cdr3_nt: TGTGCCAGCAGCGATACCAGGGTTAACTATGGCTACACCTTC; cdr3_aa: CASSDTRVNYGYTF
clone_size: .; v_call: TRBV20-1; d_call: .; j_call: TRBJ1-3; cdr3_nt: TGCAGTGTGGGCAGGGTGAACACCATATATTTT; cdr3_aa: CSVGRVNTIYF
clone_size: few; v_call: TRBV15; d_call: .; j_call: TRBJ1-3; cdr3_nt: TGTGCCACCAGCAGAGATTATGGCCCAGGCCCCTCTGGAAACACCATATATTTT; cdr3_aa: CATSRDYGPGPSGNTIYF
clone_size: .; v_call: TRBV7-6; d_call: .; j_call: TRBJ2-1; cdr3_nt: TGTGCCAGCAGCTTTCGCCCGGGACAAACTTTGAATGAGCAGTTCTTC; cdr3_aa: CASSFRPGQTLNEQFF
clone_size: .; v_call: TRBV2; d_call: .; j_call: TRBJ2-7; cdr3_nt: TGTGCCAGCACGTACAGGTCCGAGCAGTACTTC; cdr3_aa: CASTYRSEQYF
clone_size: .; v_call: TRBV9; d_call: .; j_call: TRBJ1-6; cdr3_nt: TGTGCCAGCAGCTTAACAGGGAACTCCTATAATTCACCCCTCCACTTT; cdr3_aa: CASSLTGNSYNSPLHF
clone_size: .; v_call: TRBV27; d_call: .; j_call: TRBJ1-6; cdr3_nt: TGTGCCAGCAGTTCGTCGCCGGGAGCCCATTCACCCCTCCACTTT; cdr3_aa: CASSSSPGAHSPLHF
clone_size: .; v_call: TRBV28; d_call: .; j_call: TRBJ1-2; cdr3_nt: TGTGCCAGCAGTTCCCCCCCTAGTGGCTACACCTTC; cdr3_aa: CASSSPPSGYTF
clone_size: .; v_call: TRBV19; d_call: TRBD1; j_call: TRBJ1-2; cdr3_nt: TGTGCCAGTAGTGACAGGGGTCCCTATGGCTACACCTTC; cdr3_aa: CASSDRGPYGYTF
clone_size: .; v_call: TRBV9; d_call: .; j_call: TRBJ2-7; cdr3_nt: TGTGCCAGCAGCGTAGGGGGCCACGGGGAGCAGTACTTC; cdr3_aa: CASSVGGHGEQYF
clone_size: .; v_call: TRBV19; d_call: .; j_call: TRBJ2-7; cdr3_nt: TGTGCCAGTAGCCCCTCGGAGTTGCTGGAGCAGTACTTC; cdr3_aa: CASSPSELLEQYF
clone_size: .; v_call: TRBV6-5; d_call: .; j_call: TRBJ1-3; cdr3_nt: TGTGCCAGCAGTTACTCGAGGCGCCCGGGGGGAAACACCATATATTTT; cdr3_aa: CASSYSRRPGGNTIYF
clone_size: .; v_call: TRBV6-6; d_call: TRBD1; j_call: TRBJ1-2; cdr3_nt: TGTGCCAGCAGGACCTCTGGGACAGACTATGGCTACACCTTC; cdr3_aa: CASRTSGTDYGYTF
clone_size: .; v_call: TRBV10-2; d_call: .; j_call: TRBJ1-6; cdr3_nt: TGCGCCAGCAGTGACAGGGCGGAGGGTAATTCACCCCTCCACTTT; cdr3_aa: CASSDRAEGNSPLHF
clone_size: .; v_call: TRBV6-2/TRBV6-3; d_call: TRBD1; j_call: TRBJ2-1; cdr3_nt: TGTGCCAGCAGTAGCACATCGGGACAGGGGGGGAATGTCTTCAATGAGCAGTTCTTC; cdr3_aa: CASSSTSGQGGNVFNEQFF
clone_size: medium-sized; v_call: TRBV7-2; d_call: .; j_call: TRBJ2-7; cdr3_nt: TGTGCCAGCAGCTTAGCAAGTCGGCAGGGAGGCTACGAGCAGTACTTC; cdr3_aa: CASSLASRQGGYEQYF
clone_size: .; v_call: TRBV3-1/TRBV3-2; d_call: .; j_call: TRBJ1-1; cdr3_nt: TGTGCCAGCAGCCAAGGCCCAGAACAAGTGGCTTTCTTT; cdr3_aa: CASSQGPEQVAFF
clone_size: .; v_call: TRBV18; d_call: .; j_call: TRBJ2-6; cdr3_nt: TGTGCCAGCTCAGAAGGGGCTTCTGGGGCCAACGTCCTGACTTTC; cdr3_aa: CASSEGASGANVLTF
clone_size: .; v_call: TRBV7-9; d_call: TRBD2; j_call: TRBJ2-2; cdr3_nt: TGTGCCAGCAGCTTAACAGCGGGGCGCACCGGGGAGCTGTTTTTT; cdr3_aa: CASSLTAGRTGELFF
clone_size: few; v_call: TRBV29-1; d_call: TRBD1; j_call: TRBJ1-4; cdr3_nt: TGCAGCGTTCGACAGGGCTCTAATGAAAAACTGTTTTTT; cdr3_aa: CSVRQGSNEKLFF
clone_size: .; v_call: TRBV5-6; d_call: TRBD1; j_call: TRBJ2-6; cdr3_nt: TGTGCCAGCAGCTTGGTAACAGGGGGCGCCCCGGGGGGGGCCAACGTCCTGACTTTC; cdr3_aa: CASSLVTGGAPGGANVLTF
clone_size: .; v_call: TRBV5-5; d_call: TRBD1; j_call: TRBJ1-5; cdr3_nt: TGTGCCAGCAGCGACCCCGGGACAGGGGGCCTTAGCAATCAGCCCCAGCATTTT; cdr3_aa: CASSDPGTGGLSNQPQHF
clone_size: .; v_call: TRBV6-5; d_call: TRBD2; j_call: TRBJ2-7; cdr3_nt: TGTGCCAGCAGAGTCTCTAGCGGGGGGGCCTACGAGCAGTACTTC; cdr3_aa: CASRVSSGGAYEQYF
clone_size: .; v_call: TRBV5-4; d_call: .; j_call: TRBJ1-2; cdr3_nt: TGTGCCAGCAGCACCCCCCCGACAGAGTATCACGCTGGCTACACCTTC; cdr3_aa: CASSTPPTEYHAGYTF
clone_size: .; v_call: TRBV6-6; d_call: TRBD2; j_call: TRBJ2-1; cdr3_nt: TGTGCCAGCACCTCCCCCGGGGGGGCAAATGAGCAGTTCTTC; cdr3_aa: CASTSPGGANEQFF
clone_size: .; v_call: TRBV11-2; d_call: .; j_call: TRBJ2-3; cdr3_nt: TGTGCCAGCAGCTTAGATTCACTTAGCACAGATACGCAGTATTTT; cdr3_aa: CASSLDSLSTDTQYF
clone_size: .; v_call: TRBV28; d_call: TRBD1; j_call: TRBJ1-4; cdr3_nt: TGTGCCAGCAGCAGGCAGGGGGCCAAGGAAAAACTGTTTTTT; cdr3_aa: CASSRQGAKEKLFF
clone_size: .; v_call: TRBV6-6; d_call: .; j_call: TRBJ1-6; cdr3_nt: TGTGCCAGCAGTTTAGGACAGTTGTCGCCACCCCTCCACTTT; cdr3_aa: CASSLGQLSPPLHF
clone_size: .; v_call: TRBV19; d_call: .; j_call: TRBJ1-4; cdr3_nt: TGTGCCAGTCGGACTGTCGCAACTAATGAAAAACTGTTTTTT; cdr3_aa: CASRTVATNEKLFF
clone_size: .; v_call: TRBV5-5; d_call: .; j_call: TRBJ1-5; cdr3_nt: TGTGCCAGCAGCTTGTACATACTACAAATACCTAGCAATCAGCCCCAGCATTTT; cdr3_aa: CASSLYILQIPSNQPQHF
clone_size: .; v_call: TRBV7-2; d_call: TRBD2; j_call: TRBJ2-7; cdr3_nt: TGTGCCAGCAGCGAAGAGGGACTACCAATACGAGAGCAGTACTTC; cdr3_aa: CASSEEGLPIREQYF
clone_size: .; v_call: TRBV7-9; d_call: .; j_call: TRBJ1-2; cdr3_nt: TGTGCCAGCAGCTTAGCGCTAGGGGCGCACGGCTACACCTTC; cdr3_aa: CASSLALGAHGYTF
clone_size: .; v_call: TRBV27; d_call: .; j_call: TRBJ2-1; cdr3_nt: TGTGCCAGCAGTTGGGGGGGCGGGTCCTACAATGAGCAGTTCTTC; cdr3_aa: CASSWGGGSYNEQFF
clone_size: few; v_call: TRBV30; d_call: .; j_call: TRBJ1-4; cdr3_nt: TGTGCCTCACGGGTCAATGAAAAACTGTTTTTT; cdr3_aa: CASRVNEKLFF
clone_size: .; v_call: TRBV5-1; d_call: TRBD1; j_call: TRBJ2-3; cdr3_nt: TGCGCCAGCCGCGACAGGGGAGGCACAGATACGCAGTATTTT; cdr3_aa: CASRDRGGTDTQYF
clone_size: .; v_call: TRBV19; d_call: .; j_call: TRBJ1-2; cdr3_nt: TGTGCCAGCCATTGGGAGCTCGGCTACACCTTC; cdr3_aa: CASHWELGYTF
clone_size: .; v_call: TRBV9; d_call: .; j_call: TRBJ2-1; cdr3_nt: TGTGCCAGCAGCTTGACGGAGGGGTACAATGAGCAGTTCTTC; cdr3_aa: CASSLTEGYNEQFF
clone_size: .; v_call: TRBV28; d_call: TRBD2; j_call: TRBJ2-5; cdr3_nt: TGTGCCAGCAGAGGGACTAGCGGGGTGGAGACCCAGTACTTC; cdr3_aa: CASRGTSGVETQYF